One T cell receptor beta chain is described in this entry. TCRdb ran MiXCR on the RT-PCR reads and lists one entry per CDR3 protein. The sample lists about a million distinct CDR3 sequences; over 15% were seen once. This sample was taken from a study of patients and donors after allogeneic stem cell transplantation. The CDR3 totals 13 residues. V gave up 1 base and J gave up 5 bases; unmatched junction bases: 4. Looked up from germline, CDR1 is SQVTM and CDR2 is ANQGSEA. The receptor comes from a human donor who was either an allogeneic HSCT recipient or a stem cell or donor lymphocyte infusion donor (not recorded which). It is not recorded whose cells these are; they may come from a transplant donor. Material: blood, either unsorted or a sorted T cell fraction (not recorded which). The V gene is TRBV29-1, the J gene TRBJ2-7; 8 bases fit TRBD2. The CDR3 protein is CSVEAPGGDEQYF. As DNA, the CDR3 is TGCAGCGTTGAAGCCCCCGGGGGGGACGAGCAGTACTTC.